This is a list of T cell receptor beta chains from one sample in a study of CD8+ T cells in alopecia areata. Repertoires were generated with immunoSEQ multiplex PCR, while TCRdb's copy carries only in-frame clones and drops some. The sample includes more than 95,000 clones, about 46% seen only once; the top ten take about 10%. Sequencing input: NKG2D-low CD8+ T cells sorted from blood. Receptors originate from a human donor with alopecia areata. CDR3s include the opening cysteine and the closing phenylalanine or tryptophan. Each record gives: CDR3 protein, V gene.

CSVEDWGDTAYEQYF | TRBV29-1
CSAVTDTQYF | TRBV29-1
CASSIWRSGNTEAFF | TRBV19
CASTRDETQYF | TRBV2
CSVQGGESSYEQYF | TRBV29-1
CSVDDTEAFF | TRBV29-1
CASSNQGAYEQYF | TRBV28
CASSESGGYEQYF | TRBV10-2
CASSAGSYNEQFF | TRBV5-1
CSARTPSSYEQYF | TRBV29-1
CSVVGADEQFF | TRBV29-1
CASSHPGTGEETQYF | TRBV4-1
CSVEDVDSSYEQYF | TRBV29-1
CATSRLPQDGELFF | TRBV15
CASSEYLVSGDGEQYF | TRBV6-1
CASSPQGNQPQHF | TRBV6-5
CASSSGDPSYEQYF | TRBV5-1
CSVDRIRDRANNEQFF | TRBV29-1
CASSRVAGEVNEQFF | TRBV2
CASSPRGVPYEQYF | TRBV7-2
CSAGLEGQPQHF | TRBV29-1
CASSWGTGNEQFF | TRBV5-6
CASSTPTGELFF | TRBV5-1